This T cell receptor (beta chain) appears in the sequencing data of a study of memory CD4+ T cells and cytomegalovirus serostatus. The sort gate was single viable CD3+CD4+CD8-CD45RO+ cells for memory CD4+ T cells. V was trimmed by 5 bases and J by 1 base, leaving 12 bases between them. The CDR3 totals 14 residues. From germline, CDR1 is SGDLS and CDR2 YYNGEE. Sequencing was performed with immunoSEQ multiplex PCR; in TCRdb, only in-frame clones are kept and a portion is missing. The sample lists roughly 45,000 clones; around 80% were seen once. The clonotype comes from an adult in good health and CMV-seronegative. Specimen: memory CD4+ T cells from blood. The chain carries TRBV9 and TRBJ1-1, with D perhaps matching TRBD1 (5 bases). CDR3 sequence reads: CASSGGPGNTEAFF. Here the CDR3 DNA reads TGTGCCAGCAGTGGGGGTCCTGGGAACACTGAAGCTTTCTTT.